This TCR beta chain derives from a study of T cells after yellow fever vaccination. By 5'RACE template switching, TCR cDNA was produced, with a universal primer site and UMIs added in the process. TCRdb re-analysed the 5' RACE reads in MiXCR, keeping a single row per CDR3 protein. This sample has just over 250,000 distinct CDR3 sequences; around 5.3% occur once, and the top ten carry less than 3.5%. Germline CDR1 reads SGDLS; CDR2 reads YYNGEE. V shed 0 bases and J shed 12 bases, with 13 bases lying between them. CDR3 length equals 13 residues. Study results and limitations: The secondary response peaked faster, at day 5 versus 15, but was weaker. Clones from primary vaccination mostly reappeared after the booster (96% CD4, just over 85% CD8).

Concerning this clonotype itself: Its target is unknown.

The TCR was taken from a man aged 18 to 35 who received the YFV17D yellow fever vaccine. The chain employs TRBV9 and TRBJ2-1; D may be TRBD2 (5 bases). Here the sequenced sample was CD4+ T cells sorted from PBMCs, taken on the day of the yellow fever booster vaccination. The CDR3 protein is CASSVVSGIGQFF. CDR3 coding DNA: TGTGCCAGCAGCGTAGTGTCGGGGATTGGGCAGTTCTTC.